This T cell receptor (beta chain) was retrieved from a study of CD8 T cells in ankylosing spondylitis. General study results and limits: Ankylosing spondylitis blood appeared to be characterized by a TCR beta motif of eight or nine highly homologous variants. Reports say disease-linked clones showed up significantly more in matched ankylosing spondylitis synovial fluid.

V shed 5 bases and J shed 3 bases, with 8 bases lying between them. Germline V gene sequence: CDR1 SGHAT, CDR2 FQDESV (reference sequence). The CDR3 has 13 amino acids. TCRdb redid the calling of the 5' RACE reads with MiXCR, one entry per CDR3 protein. Of hundreds of thousands of distinct CDR3 sequences listed, roughly 20% are singletons. This clonotype was counted only a few times. What it recognizes is unknown. The sample comprised blood, either unsorted or a sorted T cell fraction (not recorded which). This chain connects TRBV11-1 to TRBJ2-1; D unresolved. The TCR comes from a male donor with ankylosing spondylitis or in good health (not recorded which). CDR3 bases: TGTGCCAGCAGCCTACTCAACTACAATGAGCAGTTCTTC. Translating gives CASSLLNYNEQFF.